This T cell receptor (beta chain) was identified in a study of beta chain bispecific antibodies for T cell cancers (dated by TCRdb to the early 2020s). With respect to the entire study: After T cells from healthy donors were cocultured with bispecific antibodies and T cell leukemia lines, the researchers used TRBV sequencing of the cells that survived to measure how much each TRBV family was depleted. Surface TRBV12 (TRBV12-3) was expressed by Jurkat cells, and surface TRBV5-5 was expressed by HPB-ALL cells.

Unique molecular identifier barcodes were incorporated into the libraries and were used for clonotype quantification. Qiagen AllPrep DNA/RNA Micro kits were used to isolate total RNA, and an Agilent TapeStation was used to check RNA quality. TCR beta libraries were built by 5' RACE: cDNA synthesis followed by two PCR steps using TCR beta constant-region gene-specific primers. Sequencing of the TCR beta libraries was performed on an Illumina MiSeq platform. The paper's data handling went like this. MIGEC, MiXCR and VDJtools were used to process the reads. To get a clonotype's frequency, the unique molecular identifiers belonging to that clonotype were divided by all unique molecular identifiers in the sample. Nonfunctional TRBV genes listed as pseudogenes or open reading frames in IMGT, such as TRBV1, TRBV12-1 and TRBV21, were excluded. TCRdb took the public reads, trimmed them with fastp at Q25, ran MiXCR for clone calling and kept in-frame beta chains. Rows matching on CDR3 protein sequence are summarized as one entry with the most common DNA and genes. It is TCRdb's table, rather than the study itself, that gives the V and J calls and clone size. Recorded for this sample are about 18,000 distinct CDR3 sequences; around 2.1% of them occurred a single time. Jointly, the top ten make up about 7% of the sample.

CDR1 and CDR2 were assigned from the germline V gene as ENHRY and SYGVKD. Germline trimming amounts to 11 bases on V and 1 base on J, with 7 as the count of junction bases outside the gene matches. Reading from cysteine to phenylalanine, the CDR3 counts 14 amino acids. Just the 42-base CDR3 DNA is kept, in frame starting at base 1. For about 3 days, T cells were expanded from blood mononuclear cells using either the anti-CD3 antibody OKT3 or CD3/CD28 Dynabeads. The culture conditions for expanded T cells were RPMI 1640 plus 10% fetal bovine serum, recombinant human IL-2 (approximately 100 IU/ml) and IL-7 (5 ng/ml). For cocultures, approximately 50,000 normal T cells were combined with approximately 50,000 target cells and bispecific antibody in about 0.095 mL and incubated for about 17 hours at 37 degrees C. Each bispecific antibody was composed of two single-chain variable fragments, which were expressed in a single-chain diabody format with a His tag. Effector T cells were obtained from healthy human donors, and peripheral blood mononuclear cells were isolated from leukapheresis samples by Ficoll density gradient centrifugation.

This clonotype was seen repeatedly, ten times or more. Its cognate antigen has yet to be identified. The input lacks base qualities; no much larger clone sits a single base away. What the study reported, not specific to this receptor: Cross-reactivity of the anti-TRBV5-5 antibody with TRBV5-6 was attributed to high sequence similarity between the two genes. Each sequenced sample mixed leukemia cell line cells with normal T cells, and most targeted TRBV signal came from the leukemia cells rather than normal T cells.

The sequenced sample consisted of healthy donor T cells cultured with leukemia cells. Here the chain combines TRBV10-3 and TRBJ2-2; 7 central nucleotides agree with TRBD2. The source is a human donor in good health. Some clones in this sample may be carry-over from other donors' samples. The DNA sequence follows: TGTGCCTCTCAACCGGGGGGGAACACCGGGGAGCTGTTTTTT. Translation gives CASQPGGNTGELFF.